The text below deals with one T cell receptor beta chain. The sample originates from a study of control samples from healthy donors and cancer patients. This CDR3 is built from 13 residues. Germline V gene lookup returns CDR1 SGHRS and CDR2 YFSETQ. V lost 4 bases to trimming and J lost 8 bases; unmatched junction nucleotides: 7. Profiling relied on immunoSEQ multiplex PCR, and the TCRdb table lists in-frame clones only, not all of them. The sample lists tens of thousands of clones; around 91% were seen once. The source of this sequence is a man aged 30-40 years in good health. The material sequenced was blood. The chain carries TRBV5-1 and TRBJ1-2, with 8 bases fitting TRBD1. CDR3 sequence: CASSPSGGVGYTF. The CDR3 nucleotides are TGCGCCAGCAGCCCCTCAGGGGGCGTGGGCTACACCTTC.